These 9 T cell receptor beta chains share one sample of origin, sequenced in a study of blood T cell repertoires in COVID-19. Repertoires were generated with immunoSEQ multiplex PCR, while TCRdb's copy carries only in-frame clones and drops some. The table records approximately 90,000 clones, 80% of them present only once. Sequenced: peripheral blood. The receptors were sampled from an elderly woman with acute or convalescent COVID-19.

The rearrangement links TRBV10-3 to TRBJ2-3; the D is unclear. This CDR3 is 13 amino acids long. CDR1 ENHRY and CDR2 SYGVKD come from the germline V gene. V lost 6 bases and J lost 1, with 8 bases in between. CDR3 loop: CAIRRGGTDTQYF. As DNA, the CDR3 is TGTGCCATCAGACGAGGAGGCACAGATACGCAGTATTTT.

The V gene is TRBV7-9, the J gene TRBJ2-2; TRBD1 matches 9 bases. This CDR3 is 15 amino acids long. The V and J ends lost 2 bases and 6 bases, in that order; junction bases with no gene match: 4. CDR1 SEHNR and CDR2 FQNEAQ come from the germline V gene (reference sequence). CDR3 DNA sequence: TGTGCCAGCAGCTTACCGACAGGGGGTTCCGGGGAGCTGTTTTTT. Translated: CASSLPTGGSGELFF.

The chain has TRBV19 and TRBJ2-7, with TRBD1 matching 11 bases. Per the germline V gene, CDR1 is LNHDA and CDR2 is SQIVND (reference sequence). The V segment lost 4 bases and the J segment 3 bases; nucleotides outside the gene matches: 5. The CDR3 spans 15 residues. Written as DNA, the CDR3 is TGTGCCAGTAGTACGGGGGACAGGGGGATCTACGAGCAGTACTTC. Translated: CASSTGDRGIYEQYF.

This CDR3 reads CASSHKGLAALSYNEQFF. In DNA, the CDR3 is TGTGCCAGCAGCCATAAGGGACTAGCCGCTTTATCCTACAATGAGCAGTTCTTC. This chain joins TRBV3-1 (or the pseudogene TRBV3-2) and TRBJ2-1; 9 bases are shared with TRBD2. The ends lost 3 bases at V and 1 base at J; junction bases unmatched: 10. There are 18 residues in the CDR3. The germline V gene has CDR1 LGHDT and CDR2 YNNKEL (reference sequence).

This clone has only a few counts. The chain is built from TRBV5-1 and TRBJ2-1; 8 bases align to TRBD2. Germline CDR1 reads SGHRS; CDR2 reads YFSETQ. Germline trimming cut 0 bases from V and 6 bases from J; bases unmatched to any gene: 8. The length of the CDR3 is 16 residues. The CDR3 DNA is TGCGCCAGCAGCTTGGTGGAAGCGGGGGTGTTCAATGAGCAGTTCTTC. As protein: CASSLVEAGVFNEQFF.

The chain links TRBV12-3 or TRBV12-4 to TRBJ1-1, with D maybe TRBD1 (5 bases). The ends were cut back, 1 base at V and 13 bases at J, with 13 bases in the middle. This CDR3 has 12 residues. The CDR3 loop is CASSLGGPGGFF. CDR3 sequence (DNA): TGTGCCAGCAGTTTAGGCGGGCCGGGGGGTTTCTTT.

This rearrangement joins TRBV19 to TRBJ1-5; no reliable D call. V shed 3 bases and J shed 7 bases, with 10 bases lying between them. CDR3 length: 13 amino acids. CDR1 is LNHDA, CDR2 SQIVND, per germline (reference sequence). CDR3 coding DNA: TGTGCCAGTAGTATTCAGGTAGGACAGCCCCAGCATTTT. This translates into CASSIQVGQPQHF.

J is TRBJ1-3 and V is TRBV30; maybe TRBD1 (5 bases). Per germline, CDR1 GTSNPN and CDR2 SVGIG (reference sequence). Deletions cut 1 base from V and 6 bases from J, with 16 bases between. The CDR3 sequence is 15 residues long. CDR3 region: CAWSDPRQGINTIYF. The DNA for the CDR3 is TGTGCCTGGAGTGACCCCCGGCAGGGTATAAACACCATATATTTT. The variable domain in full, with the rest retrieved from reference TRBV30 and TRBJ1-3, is SQTIHQWPATLVQPVGSPLSLECTVEGTSNPNLYWYRQAAGRGLQLLFYSVGIGQISSEVPQNLSASRPQDRQFILSSKKLLLSDSGFYLCAWSDPRQGINTIYFGEGSWLTVV.

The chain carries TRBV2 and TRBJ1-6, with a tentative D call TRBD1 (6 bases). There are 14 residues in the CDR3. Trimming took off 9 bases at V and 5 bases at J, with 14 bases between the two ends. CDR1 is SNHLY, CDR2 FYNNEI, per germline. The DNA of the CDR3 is TGTGCCAGTACGGGACAACGAAATAATTCACCCCTCCACTTT. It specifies CASTGQRNNSPLHF.